This T cell receptor (beta chain) came from a study of vaccination and CD4 T cells after COVID-19. Cultured CD4+ T-cell DNA underwent Oncomine TCR Beta short-read sequencing. TCRdb called the PCR reads again in MiXCR, with one record for every CDR3 protein. The sample contains about 18,000 distinct CDR3 sequences, 40% to 50% of which appear only once. The treatment: approximately 11-day PBMC culture with coronavirus spike peptide pools or control peptides (ViraFEST assay). The authors replaced half the medium with fresh IL-2 medium on days 3 and 7. The germline CDR1 and CDR2 sequences are DFQATT and SNEGSKA (reference sequence). The CDR3 is 18 amino acids. V shed 6 bases, J shed 3 bases, and the junction held 17 bases outside the gene matches. Details on this clonotype: Its antigen is as yet unknown.

The sequences come from CD4+ T cells from blood, cultured in vitro, collected after SARS-CoV-2 vaccination. The rearrangement links TRBV20-1 to TRBJ2-1; 10 positions match TRBD2. The source is a human donor who had recovered from COVID-19. CDR3: CSAPLAGEVRLGYNEQFF. The CDR3 region has the DNA TGCAGTGCCCCCCTAGCGGGAGAGGTGAGGCTAGGCTACAATGAGCAGTTCTTC.